These 12 T cell receptor beta chains share one sample of origin, sequenced in a study of blood T cell repertoires in COVID-19. Some clones are missing from TCRdb's copy, which holds only in-frame ones; the method was immunoSEQ multiplex PCR. This sample yields hundreds of thousands of clones, of which roughly 87% are seen a single time; over 6% belongs to the top ten. Input material: PBMCs or T cells enriched from blood (not recorded which). These receptors were obtained from a woman aged 40 to 55 who had recovered from COVID-19.

CDR3 nucleotides: TGTGCCAGCAGCTTAGCGCAGGGGGAAGGCGATGGCTACACCTTC. Its translation is CASSLAQGEGDGYTF. The V gene is TRBV7-9, the J gene TRBJ1-2, with 7 bases fitting TRBD1. Germline V CDR1 and CDR2: SEHNR, FQNEAQ (reference sequence). Losses at the gene ends were 0 bases for V and 6 bases for J; bases not matched to a gene: 7. This CDR3 is built from 15 residues. Full variable domain (rest looked up from reference TRBV7-9 and TRBJ1-2): DTGVSQNPRHKITKRGQNVTFRCDPISEHNRLYWYRQTLGQGPEFLTYFQNEAQLEKSRLLSDRFSAERPKGSFSTLEIQRTEQGDSAMYLCASSLAQGEGDGYTFGSGTRLTVV.

This chain joins TRBV6-5 and TRBJ1-5, with D perhaps TRBD1 (6 bases). The V end lost 6 bases, the J end lost 9 bases, and 12 bases lay between the germline ends. The CDR3 consists of 12 residues. Germline lookup yields CDR1 MNHEY and CDR2 SVGAGI. CDR3 DNA: TGTGCCAGCAGACAGGGATTGGGGCCCCAGCATTTT. It is translated as CASRQGLGPQHF.

This rearrangement joins TRBV12-3 or TRBV12-4 to TRBJ1-2; a possible D gene is TRBD1 (5 bases). The CDR3 is 13 amino acids. Trimming took off 6 bases at V and 4 bases at J, with 12 bases between the two ends. In nucleotides, the CDR3 is TGTGCCAGCAGCCTGCGGGGCGGCTATGGCTACACCTTC. This sequence encodes CASSLRGGYGYTF.

The chain combines TRBV14 with TRBJ2-1, with D tentatively TRBD2 (5 bases). With 4 bases removed from V and 4 bases from J, the gap between germline ends came to 20 bases. CDR1 is SGHDN, CDR2 FVKESK, per germline. The CDR3 sequence is 17 residues long. The CDR3 region has the DNA TGTGCCAGCAGCCCATTATTCGGGAAACCCACATACAATGAGCAGTTCTTC. Translated: CASSPLFGKPTYNEQFF.

Note on this clone: A much larger clone differs from this one at a single base, so this may be a read error. V usage is TRBV18 and J usage is TRBJ2-1, with D unresolved. This CDR3 spans 12 amino acids. Germline V lookup: CDR1 KGHSH, CDR2 LQKENI. Trimming shortened V by 1 base and J by 5 bases, and 3 bases separated the two germline ends. The CDR3 spells CASSPLDNEQFF. CDR3 nucleotides: TGTGCCAGCTCACCACTAGACAATGAGCAGTTCTTC. Variable domain in full (rest from reference TRBV18 and TRBJ2-1): NAGVMQNPRHLVRRRGQEARLRCSPMKGHSHVYWYRQLPEEGLKFMVYLQKENIIDESGMPKERFSAEFPKEGPSILRIQQVVRGDSAAYFCASSPLDNEQFFGPGTRLTVL.

J is TRBJ1-2 and V is TRBV6-6; TRBD1 agrees at 8 bases. CDR3 length: 16 amino acids. Germline V gene lookup returns CDR1 MNHNY and CDR2 SVGAGI (reference sequence). The V gene end was trimmed by 0 bases and the J gene end by 8 bases; junction bases not matched to a gene: 11. CDR3 residues: CASSYSRSARGQGYTF. CDR3 sequence (DNA): TGTGCCAGCAGTTACTCTCGATCTGCCAGGGGGCAGGGCTACACCTTC.

This clone has a count of ten or more. The CDR3 loop reads CASSLYRQGNEKLFF. The CDR3 bases are TGTGCCAGCAGCTTATACCGACAGGGCAATGAAAAACTGTTTTTT. The chain employs TRBV7-9 and TRBJ1-4, with TRBD1 identical over 7 bases. Per the germline V gene, CDR1 is SEHNR and CDR2 is FQNEAQ (reference sequence). The CDR3 length is 15 residues. The junction had 5 bases not matched to a gene; V was cut back by 2 bases and J by 5 bases.

V is TRBV28 and J is TRBJ1-4; tentative D call: TRBD1 (6 bases). Looked up from germline, CDR1 is MDHEN and CDR2 is SYDVKM. Trimming took 8 bases from V and 3 from J, leaving 16 bases between them. There are 15 residues in the CDR3. The CDR3 spells CASGGRGGPNEKLFF. The DNA of the CDR3 is TGTGCCAGCGGGGGTAGGGGGGGACCTAATGAAAAACTGTTTTTT.

V is TRBV25-1 and J is TRBJ1-1, with D unclear. Trimming took 1 base from V and 8 from J, leaving 14 bases between them. CDR1 MGHDK and CDR2 SYGVNS come from the germline V gene. The CDR3 has 14 amino acids. This CDR3 reads CASSESGYWREAFF. The DNA of the CDR3 is TGTGCCAGCAGTGAATCGGGTTATTGGCGGGAAGCTTTCTTT.

The V call is TRBV10-1, the J call TRBJ1-2; 7 positions match TRBD1. The CDR3 runs to 17 residues. Germline CDR1 and CDR2: WNHNN and SYGVQD (reference sequence). V shed 7 bases, J shed 4 bases, and the junction held 18 bases outside the gene matches. CDR3 residues: CASTPQGRGLPPYGYTF. The CDR3 DNA follows: TGCGCCAGCACCCCCCAGGGAAGGGGGCTGCCCCCCTATGGCTACACCTTC.

This chain connects TRBV3-1 (or the pseudogene TRBV3-2) to TRBJ1-4; the D is unclear. This CDR3 is built from 15 residues. The V gene lost 4 bases and the J gene lost 7 bases, with 16 bases spanning the gap. CDR1 is LGHDT and CDR2 is YNNKEL in the germline V gene (reference sequence). The CDR3, as DNA: TGTGCCAGCAGCCCTCACGGGGTCGGAGGTGAAAAACTGTTTTTT. This codes for CASSPHGVGGEKLFF.

V gene TRBV7-8 combines with J gene TRBJ2-7; tentative D call: TRBD1 (6 bases). Germline CDR1 reads SGHVS; CDR2 reads FQNEAQ. The CDR3 is made up of 14 amino acids. Trimming pared 7 bases from V and 5 bases from J, leaving 18 bases between. The CDR3 is CASTRTGQWDEQYF. CDR3 sequence (DNA): TGTGCCAGCACAAGGACGGGACAATGGGACGAGCAGTACTTC.